What follows describes a single TCR beta chain. Its antigen is unknown. At the time of sampling, donors were nominally healthy, though unrecorded immune exposures were likely. Both 60 Vbeta primers and 13 Jbeta primers went into the PCR. The repertoire was sequenced with immunoSEQ multiplex PCR; TCRdb's copy has only in-frame clones and lacks some. The data hold about 260,000 clones, with approximately 84% observed a single time. This CDR3 spans 13 amino acids. The germline CDR1 and CDR2 sequences are MNHEY and SVGAGI. Trimming took off 5 bases at V and 1 base at J, with 9 bases between the two ends. This record comes from a study of cytomegalovirus exposure and HLA in healthy donors. Study-wide points: Near-uniform donor sequencing depth was presumed by presence/absence analyses. Confirmation in vitro established that a few CMV-associated chains were specific for CMV antigens. Productive status was seen about 90% or about 30% of the time for most TCR beta V segments in an earlier analysis.

Source material: PBMCs. This TCR was sampled from a woman in her forties in good health and CMV-seropositive. The chain is built from TRBV6-5 and TRBJ2-7; possible D gene TRBD2, 5 bases. The CDR3 here is CASSKGSSYEQYF. CDR3 DNA sequence: TGTGCCAGCAGTAAAGGGAGTTCCTACGAGCAGTACTTC.